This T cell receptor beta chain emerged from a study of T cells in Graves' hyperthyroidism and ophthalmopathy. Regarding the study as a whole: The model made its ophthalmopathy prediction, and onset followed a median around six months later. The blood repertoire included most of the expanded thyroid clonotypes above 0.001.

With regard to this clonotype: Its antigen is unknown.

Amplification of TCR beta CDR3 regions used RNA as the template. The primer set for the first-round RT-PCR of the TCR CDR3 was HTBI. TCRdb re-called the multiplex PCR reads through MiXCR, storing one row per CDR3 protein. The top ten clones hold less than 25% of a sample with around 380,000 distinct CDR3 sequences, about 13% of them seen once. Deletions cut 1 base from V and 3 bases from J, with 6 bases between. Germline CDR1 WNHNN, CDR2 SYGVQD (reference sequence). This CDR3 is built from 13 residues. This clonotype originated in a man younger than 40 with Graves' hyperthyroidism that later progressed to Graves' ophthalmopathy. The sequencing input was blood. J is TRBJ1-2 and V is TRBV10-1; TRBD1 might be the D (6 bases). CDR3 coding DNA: TGCGCCAGCAGTGAGTACAGGGACTATGGCTACACCTTC. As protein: CASSEYRDYGYTF.